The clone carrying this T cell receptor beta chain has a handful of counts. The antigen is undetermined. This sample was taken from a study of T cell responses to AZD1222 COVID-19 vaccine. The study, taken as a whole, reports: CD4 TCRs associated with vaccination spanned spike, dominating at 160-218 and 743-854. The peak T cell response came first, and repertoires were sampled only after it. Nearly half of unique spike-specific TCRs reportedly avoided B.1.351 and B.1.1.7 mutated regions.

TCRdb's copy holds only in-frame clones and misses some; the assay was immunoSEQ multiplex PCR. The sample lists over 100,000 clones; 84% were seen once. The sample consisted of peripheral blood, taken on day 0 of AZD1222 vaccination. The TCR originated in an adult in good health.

The CDR3 DNA sequence: TGTGCCAGCAGCTTGGGTGTTTGGACACCCCCCGGGCAACTGTTTTTT. This gives the protein CASSLGVWTPPGQLFF. This rearrangement joins TRBV5-6 to TRBJ1-4, with a weak D call TRBD1 (5 bases). CDR3 length equals 16 residues. V gave up 0 bases and J gave up 12 bases, with 21 bases separating them. CDR1 is SGHDT and CDR2 is YYEEEE in the germline V gene.